Below, one T cell receptor beta chain is given with its context. This clone occurred a few times. Its antigen is unknown. No per-base quality is available; no much larger clone lies one base away. Receptor amplification or capture employed the immunoSEQ multiplex PCR assay. For TCR sequencing, RNA was extracted from every sample and reverse transcribed into cDNA to serve as template. First-strand cDNA was synthesized with SuperScript III using a 2:1 mix of oligo-dT and random hexamers. A synthetic immune receptor repertoire was used to assess amplification bias, and residual bias was removed computationally. In the original analysis: Raw reads were preprocessed for error removal, and CDR3 was defined according to IMGT conventions as running from the conserved cysteine to phenylalanine. To get clonality, Shannon entropy was normalized by log2 of the number of productive unique TCRs and the result was subtracted from 1. Whether each scalp clone was CD4 or CD8 was inferred by checking scalp TCRbeta sequences against the CD4 and CD8 repertoires from sorted blood. Held by TCRdb, this immuneACCESS table contains in-frame sequences only and omits some clones. Under half of the omission traces to an unresolved V gene where checked; the cause of the rest is unknown. V and J calls plus clone size are reproduced from that table; the DNA served to infer D and trimming. The sample has 150,000 to 250,000 clones on record, 58% of them singletons. The leading ten clones occupy under 7% of the sample.

The data originate from a study of CD8+ T cells in alopecia areata (dated by TCRdb to the late 2010s). Regarding the research as a whole: The treated patients took part in an open-label pilot trial in which moderate-to-severe alopecia areata was treated with oral tofacitinib at 5 to 10 mg twice daily. Tofacitinib was given for 6 to 18 months, followed by 6 months of follow-up off drug to assess delayed response and recurrence. For the treated patients, the SALT score, which quantifies what percentage of scalp surface area is affected, served as the measure of disease severity. In both human patients and the C3H/HeJ mouse model, the study applied high-throughput TCRbeta sequencing to look at T cell clonal expansion in alopecia areata. On the human side, TCRbeta sequencing was run on scalp tissue and on sorted CD4+ and CD8+ peripheral blood T cells from healthy controls and from alopecia areata patients with either patchy or totalis/universalis disease. Tofacitinib-treated patients had biopsies at baseline and at 4 and 24 weeks of treatment, with a later scalp biopsy in several patients. Clonality in the scalp was compared among normal scalp (n=4), patchy alopecia areata scalp (n=8), and alopecia totalis/universalis scalp (n=8). The RNA source kit depended on sample type: the PAXgene miRNA kit for fixed scalp, the miRNeasy kit for PBMCs, and the RNeasy kit for mouse skin. TCRbeta CDR3 regions were amplified by immunoSEQ multiplex PCR with 35 Vbeta forward and 13 Jbeta reverse primers.

Based on the germline V gene, the CDR1 and CDR2 sequences are MDHEN and SYDVKM. Reading from cysteine to phenylalanine, the CDR3 counts 16 amino acids. The retained sequence is limited to the CDR3, 48 bases, with the frame set at the first base. V and J are truncated by 5 bases and 4 bases respectively, leaving an intervening sequence of 20 bases. The sample's time point label is to be understood as: around 22 weeks on oral tofacitinib. The sample's treatment or condition label, decoded: oral pan-JAK inhibitor, 5-10 mg twice daily. Lesional scalp punch biopsies and peripheral blood were obtained from alopecia areata patients. PBMCs were separated by density centrifugation and stained for CD3, CD4 and CD8, after which CD4+ and CD8+ T cells were sorted on a FACSAria. General findings and caveats noted by the study authors: Compared with normal scalp, lesional scalp, particularly in alopecia totalis/universalis, had higher clonality and more expanded CD8+ clones, which suggests antigenic drive. Tofacitinib significantly lowered scalp clonality and the number of expanded CD8+ clones among the top 100 scalp clones. Resident alphabeta T cells in normal human skin are also sequenced, complicating scalp TCR repertoire analysis, unlike mouse skin dominated by gammadelta T cells. Because the treated cohort was small and had only one nonresponder, larger studies are needed to examine links between baseline CD8+ expansion and response. During tofacitinib treatment, many expanded lesional clones remained in scalp and blood, and this persistence may partly explain relapse after treatment is stopped. Shared TCR sequences between patients were less evident than in mice, which may be partly attributable to HLA diversity in the patient population.

The chain links TRBV28 with TRBJ1-1, with a tentative D gene TRBD1 over 6 matching bases. The specimen was CD4+ T cells sorted from blood, collected at week 24, from a patient treated with tofacitinib. This sequence was found in a human donor with alopecia areata. The CDR3 loop reads CASSMTPGAGSTEAFF. The bases read TGTGCCAGCAGTATGACGCCGGGGGCGGGATCCACTGAAGCTTTCTTT.